The entry that follows covers one T cell receptor beta chain sequence. Its antigen remains unidentified. Base-call qualities are not available, and no considerably larger clone is one nucleotide away. Other DNA sequences in the sample encode the same CDR3. The data were obtained in a study of blood T cell repertoires in COVID-19 (dated by TCRdb to 2020 to 2021). Notes on the research overall: Collaborator samples came from the United States, Italy and Spain and covered acute and convalescent phases of COVID-19. The prospective study material was composed of cDNA or gDNA derived from T cells, B-cell-depleted T cells, or PBMCs. The dataset comprised deeply sampled blood TCRbeta repertoires from subjects exposed to, actively infected with, or recovered from COVID-19. The repertoires were released in a freely available public database meant as a resource for research on the immune response to SARS-CoV-2. The samples were drawn from the first 160 participants of the ongoing ImmuneRACE study and from some 1,300 subjects provided by 6 global collaborators. Nearly every sample came with metadata listing a de-identified subject ID, COVID-19 status, age in years and sex. Where available, HLA class I and class II types were obtained from metadata supplied by the sample provider rather than from assay-based typing. General conclusions and limits of the study: The amount of clinical and demographic metadata varied by source and participant and was provided uncurated.

TCRbeta CDR3 regions were amplified from genomic DNA using the immunoSEQ Assay, a bias-controlled multiplex PCR. Per the source publication's procedure: Within the assay, amplification of reference gene primers was used to estimate how many nucleated cells each sample contained. Sequence reads were collapsed and filtered to measure the absolute abundance of every unique TCRbeta CDR3 rearrangement. Productive Simpson clonality was computed per sample as the square root of Simpson's diversity index over productive rearrangements. This immuneACCESS table, as held by TCRdb, lists in-frame sequences with V and J called but not all clones. Of the missing ones, under half trace to an unresolved V gene in checked studies; the others have no known cause. That table gives V, J and clone size, and the DNA gave D and trimming. The sample yields more than 110,000 clones; roughly 84% were counted once. The ten largest make up 40% to 55% of the sample.

The germline V gene (reference sequence) specifies SEHNR as CDR1 and FQNEAQ as CDR2. The CDR3 measures 13 amino acids from cysteine to phenylalanine. Just the 39-base CDR3 DNA is kept, in frame starting at base 1. V and J are truncated by 4 bases and 5 bases respectively, leaving an intervening sequence of 11 bases. Each collaborating institution followed its own protocols to collect whole blood in K2EDTA tubes. For TCRbeta analysis, collaborators shipped samples as frozen whole blood, isolated PBMCs, or DNA extracted from either of those sample types. Here the chain combines TRBV7-9 and TRBJ1-2; TRBD1 is a weak D gene call, 6 bases matching. The sample comprised peripheral blood. This sequence was found in a human donor in a cohort sampled during active COVID-19. The CDR3 region: CASSSGQIYGYTF. The nucleotide sequence is given as TGTGCCAGCAGCTCTGGACAGATTTATGGCTACACCTTC.